These 10 T cell receptor beta chains came from one sample sequenced in a study of response to subunit inactivated influenza vaccine. TCRdb re-derived calls from the RT-PCR reads in MiXCR, one entry per CDR3 protein. Here the sample spans just over 300,000 distinct CDR3 sequences, roughly 22% being singletons. The sample consisted of PBMCs from blood, taken 21 months after vaccination. The receptors were gathered from a man between 50 and 75 years old who received an inactivated influenza vaccine.

This clonotype was observed a handful of times. The gene calls are TRBV29-1 and TRBJ1-1; D uncertain. Trimming cost V 4 bases and J 3 bases, with 9 bases left between them. The CDR3 is made up of 12 amino acids. Germline CDR1 and CDR2: SQVTM and ANQGSEA. CDR3 region: CSVGGRDTEAFF. The CDR3 DNA is TGCAGCGTTGGAGGGAGGGACACTGAAGCTTTCTTT.

The chain joins TRBV4-3 to TRBJ1-6; D not resolved. The V gene lost 0 bases and the J gene lost 8 bases, with 11 bases spanning the gap. CDR1 and CDR2 from the germline V gene are LGHNA and YSLEER. The CDR3 has 15 amino acids. The CDR3 spells CASSQDRGRDSPLHF. Here the CDR3 DNA reads TGCGCCAGCAGCCAAGATCGGGGAAGGGATTCACCCCTCCACTTT.

A few counts support this clonotype. This sequence joins TRBV20-1 and TRBJ1-2; tentative D call: TRBD1 (5 bases). Germline values: CDR1 DFQATT, CDR2 SNEGSKA (reference sequence). V lost 1 base and J 4 bases, leaving 16 bases between the germline ends. This CDR3 comprises 15 residues. Here the CDR3 reads CSARGTGTDLYGYTF. CDR3 DNA sequence: TGCAGTGCTAGAGGGACCGGGACGGACCTCTATGGCTACACCTTC.

The CDR3 protein is CASSYSMADGYTF. The CDR3 nucleotides are TGTGCCAGCAGTTACTCGATGGCTGATGGCTACACCTTC. The rearrangement uses TRBV6-6 and TRBJ1-2; no reliable D call. The CDR3 spans 13 residues. V lost 0 bases and J 6 bases, leaving 8 bases between the germline ends. Germline V gene lookup returns CDR1 MNHNY and CDR2 SVGAGI (reference sequence).

The genes are TRBV6-2 or TRBV6-3 and TRBJ2-5, with 7 bases fitting TRBD1. Germline lookup yields CDR1 MNHEY and CDR2 SVGEGT. The CDR3 spans 13 residues. The V gene end was trimmed by 5 bases and the J gene end by 5 bases; junction bases not matched to a gene: 5. The CDR3 loop reads CASSRQGAETQYF. The DNA of the CDR3 is TGTGCCAGCAGTCGACAGGGCGCGGAGACCCAGTACTTC.

This chain uses TRBV6-5 with TRBJ2-5, with unresolved D. V was cut by 0 bases and J by 2 bases, with 10 bases left in between. Looked up from germline, CDR1 is MNHEY and CDR2 is SVGAGI. CDR3 size: 15 residues. In nucleotides, the CDR3 is TGTGCCAGCAGTTACTCGAACGGGCCGCAAGAGACCCAGTACTTC. This translates into CASSYSNGPQETQYF.

The chain has TRBV5-1 and TRBJ2-7; D is possibly TRBD2 (6 bases). CDR3 length: 14 residues. The germline gives CDR1 SGHRS, CDR2 YFSETQ. Trimming stripped 6 bases from V and 0 bases from J, with 13 bases between. CDR3 residues: CASTQGLSSYEQYF. DNA of the CDR3: TGCGCCAGCACTCAGGGACTGAGCTCCTACGAGCAGTACTTC.

This clonotype was detected only a few times. CDR3 in amino acids: CASSPNLAGDRYNEQFF. Written as DNA, the CDR3 is TGTGCCAGCAGCCCAAACCTAGCGGGGGACCGGTACAATGAGCAGTTCTTC. The chain joins TRBV6-1 to TRBJ2-1, with 10 bases aligning to TRBD2. CDR3 size: 17 residues. Germline loops: CDR1 MNHNS, CDR2 SASEGT. The ends lost 6 bases at V and 4 bases at J; junction bases unmatched: 12.

This rearrangement joins TRBV6-2 or TRBV6-3 to TRBJ2-5; no definite D call. Trimming pared 1 base from V and 3 bases from J, leaving 3 bases between. The germline gives CDR1 MNHEY, CDR2 SVGEGT. This CDR3 has 12 residues. CDR3 in amino acids: CASSYFKETQYF. DNA of the CDR3: TGTGCCAGCAGTTACTTTAAAGAGACCCAGTACTTC.

This chain joins TRBV7-2 and TRBJ1-1, with 8 positions matching TRBD1. Trimming removed 6 bases from V and 0 bases from J; junction bases left unmatched: 9. This CDR3 contains 16 residues. The germline V gene encodes CDR1 SGHTA and CDR2 FQGNSA. CDR3: CASRPGTGAMNTEAFF. CDR3 sequence (DNA): TGTGCCAGCAGACCCGGGACAGGCGCTATGAACACTGAAGCTTTCTTT.